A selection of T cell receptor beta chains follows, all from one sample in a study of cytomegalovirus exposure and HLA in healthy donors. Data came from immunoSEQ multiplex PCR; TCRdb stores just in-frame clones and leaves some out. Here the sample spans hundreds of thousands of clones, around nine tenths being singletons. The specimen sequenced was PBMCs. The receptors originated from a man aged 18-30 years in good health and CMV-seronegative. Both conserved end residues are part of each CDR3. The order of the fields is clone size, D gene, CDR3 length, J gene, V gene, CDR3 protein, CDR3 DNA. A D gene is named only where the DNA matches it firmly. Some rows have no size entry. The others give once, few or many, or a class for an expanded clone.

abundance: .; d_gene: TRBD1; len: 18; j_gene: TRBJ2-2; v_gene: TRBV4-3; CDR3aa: CASSQARFGQGNTGELFF; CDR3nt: TGCGCCAGCAGCCAAGCACGATTTGGACAGGGGAACACCGGGGAGCTGTTTTTT
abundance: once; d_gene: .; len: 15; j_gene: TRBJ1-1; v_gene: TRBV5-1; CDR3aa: CASSLVGAANTEAFF; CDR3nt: TGCGCCAGCAGCTTGGTGGGGGCGGCTAACACTGAAGCTTTCTTT
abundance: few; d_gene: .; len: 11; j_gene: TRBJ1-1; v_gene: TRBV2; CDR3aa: CASSVTHDTFF; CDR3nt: TGTGCCAGCAGCGTCACCCATGACACTTTCTTT
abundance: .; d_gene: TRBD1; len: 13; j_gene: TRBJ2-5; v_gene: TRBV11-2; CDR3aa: CASSPTGAETQYF; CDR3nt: TGTGCCAGCAGCCCCACAGGGGCGGAGACCCAGTACTTC
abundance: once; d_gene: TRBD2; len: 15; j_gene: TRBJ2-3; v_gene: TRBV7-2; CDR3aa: CASSLATSGSDTQYF; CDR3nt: TGTGCCAGCAGCTTAGCGACTAGCGGAAGCGATACGCAGTATTTT
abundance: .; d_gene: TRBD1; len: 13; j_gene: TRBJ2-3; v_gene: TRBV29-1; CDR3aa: CSVRTGGGDTQYF; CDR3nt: TGCAGCGTCCGGACAGGGGGGGGAGATACGCAGTATTTT
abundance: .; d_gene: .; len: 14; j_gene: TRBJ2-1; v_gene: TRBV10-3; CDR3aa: CAISPQGPHNEQFF; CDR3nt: TGTGCCATCAGTCCACAGGGTCCCCACAATGAGCAGTTCTTC
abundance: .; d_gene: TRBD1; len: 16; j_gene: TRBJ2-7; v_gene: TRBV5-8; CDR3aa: CASSLAVGTGVYEQYF; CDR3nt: TGTGCCAGCAGCTTGGCCGTGGGGACAGGGGTCTACGAGCAGTACTTC
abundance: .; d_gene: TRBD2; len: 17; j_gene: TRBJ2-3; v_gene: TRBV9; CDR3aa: CASSVELAGPHTDTQYF; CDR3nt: TGTGCCAGCAGCGTAGAACTAGCGGGACCCCACACAGATACGCAGTATTTT
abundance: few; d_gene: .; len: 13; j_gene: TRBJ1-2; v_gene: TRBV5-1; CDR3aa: CASSTTGDYGYTF; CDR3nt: TGCGCCAGCAGCACTACCGGCGACTATGGCTACACCTTC
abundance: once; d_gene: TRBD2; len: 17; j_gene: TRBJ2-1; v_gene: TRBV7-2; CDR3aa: CASSSLSRLAGGNEQFF; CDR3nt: TGTGCCAGCAGCTCCCTATCGCGACTAGCGGGAGGCAATGAGCAGTTCTTC
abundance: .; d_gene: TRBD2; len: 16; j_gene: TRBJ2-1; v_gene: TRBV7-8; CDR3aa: CASSTTSGNSYNEQFF; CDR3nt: TGTGCCAGCAGCACCACTAGCGGCAACTCCTACAATGAGCAGTTCTTC
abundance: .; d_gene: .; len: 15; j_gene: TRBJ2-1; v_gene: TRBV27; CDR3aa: CASSRTGTLYNEQFF; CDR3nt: TGTGCCAGCAGTCGAACCGGGACACTTTACAATGAGCAGTTCTTC
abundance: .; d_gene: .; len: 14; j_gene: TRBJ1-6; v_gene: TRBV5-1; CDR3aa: CASMEGRRGSPLHF; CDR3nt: TGCGCCAGCATGGAGGGCCGAAGGGGTTCACCCCTCCACTTT
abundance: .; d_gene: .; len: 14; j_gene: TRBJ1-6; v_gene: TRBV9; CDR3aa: CASSVVDSRSPLHF; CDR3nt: TGTGCCAGCAGCGTAGTCGACTCTAGGTCACCCCTCCACTTT
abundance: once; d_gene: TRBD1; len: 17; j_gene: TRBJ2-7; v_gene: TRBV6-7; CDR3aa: CASSYSPEPGQGAEQYF; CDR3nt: TGTGCCAGCAGTTACTCCCCCGAACCGGGACAGGGGGCCGAGCAGTACTTC
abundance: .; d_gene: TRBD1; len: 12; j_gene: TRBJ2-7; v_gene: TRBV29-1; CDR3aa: CSAEGQNYEQYF; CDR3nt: TGCAGCGCCGAGGGACAGAACTACGAGCAGTACTTC
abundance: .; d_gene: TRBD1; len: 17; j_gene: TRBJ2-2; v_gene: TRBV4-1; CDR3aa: CASSQGQGVSRTGELFF; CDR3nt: TGCGCCAGCAGCCAAGGGCAGGGGGTGAGTCGGACCGGGGAGCTGTTTTTT
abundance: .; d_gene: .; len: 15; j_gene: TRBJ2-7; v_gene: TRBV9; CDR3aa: CASSVSGEPTYEQYF; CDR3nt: TGTGCCAGCAGCGTATCAGGGGAGCCCACCTACGAGCAGTACTTC
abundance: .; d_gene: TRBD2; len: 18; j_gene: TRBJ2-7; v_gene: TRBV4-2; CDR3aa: CASSPTFAGTSGRDEQYF; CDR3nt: TGTGCCAGCAGCCCCACCTTTGCCGGGACTAGCGGGAGGGACGAGCAGTACTTC
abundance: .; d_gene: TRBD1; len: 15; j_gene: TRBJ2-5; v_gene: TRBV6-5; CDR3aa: CASSYGQGFGETQYF; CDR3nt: TGTGCCAGCAGTTACGGACAGGGGTTTGGGGAGACCCAGTACTTC
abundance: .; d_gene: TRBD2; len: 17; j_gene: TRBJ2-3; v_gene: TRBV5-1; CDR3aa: CASSLARPGGYTDTQYF; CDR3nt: TGCGCCAGCAGCTTGGCTCGTCCGGGGGGATACACAGATACGCAGTATTTT
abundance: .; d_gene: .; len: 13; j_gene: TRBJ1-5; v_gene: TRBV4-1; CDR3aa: CASSHIQDQPQHF; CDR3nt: TGCGCCAGCAGCCATATACAGGATCAGCCCCAGCATTTT
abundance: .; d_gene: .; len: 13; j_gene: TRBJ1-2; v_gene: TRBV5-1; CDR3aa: CASSLTANYGYTF; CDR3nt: TGCGCCAGCAGCTTGACTGCTAACTATGGCTACACCTTC
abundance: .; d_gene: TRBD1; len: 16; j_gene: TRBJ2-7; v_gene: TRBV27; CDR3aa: CASSVQGARVTYEQYF; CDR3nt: TGTGCCAGCAGTGTACAGGGGGCGCGAGTCACCTACGAGCAGTACTTC
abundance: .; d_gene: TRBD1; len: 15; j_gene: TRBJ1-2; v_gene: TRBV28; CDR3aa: CASRESGTGIGGYTF; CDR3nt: TGTGCCAGCAGAGAAAGCGGGACAGGGATTGGTGGCTACACCTTC
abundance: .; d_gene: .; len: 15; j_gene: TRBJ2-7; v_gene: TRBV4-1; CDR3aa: CASSQELQGWHEQYF; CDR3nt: TGCGCCAGCAGCCAGGAACTACAGGGTTGGCACGAGCAGTACTTC
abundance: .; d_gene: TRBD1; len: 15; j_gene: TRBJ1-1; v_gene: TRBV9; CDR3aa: CASSSRTGMNTEAFF; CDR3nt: TGTGCCAGCAGCTCCAGGACAGGGATGAACACTGAAGCTTTCTTT
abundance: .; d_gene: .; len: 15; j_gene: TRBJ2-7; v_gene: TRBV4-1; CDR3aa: CASSQADTLYYEQYF; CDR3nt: TGCGCCAGCAGCCAAGCTGACACCCTATACTACGAGCAGTACTTC
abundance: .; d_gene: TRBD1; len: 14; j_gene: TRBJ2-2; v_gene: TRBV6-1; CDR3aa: CASSRDSGTGELFF; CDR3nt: TGTGCCAGCAGTCGGGACAGTGGCACCGGGGAGCTGTTTTTT
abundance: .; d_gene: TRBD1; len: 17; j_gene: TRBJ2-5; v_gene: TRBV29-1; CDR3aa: CSVTPTGAKLAGETQYF; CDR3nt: TGCAGCGTTACGCCGACAGGGGCCAAATTGGCGGGAGAGACCCAGTACTTC
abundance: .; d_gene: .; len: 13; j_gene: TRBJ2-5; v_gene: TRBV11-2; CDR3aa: CASSFPRGETQYF; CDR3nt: TGTGCCAGCAGCTTTCCCAGGGGAGAGACCCAGTACTTC
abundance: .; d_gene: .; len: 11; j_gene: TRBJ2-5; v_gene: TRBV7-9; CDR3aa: CAVEGVETQYF; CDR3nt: TGTGCCGTCGAGGGGGTAGAGACCCAGTACTTC
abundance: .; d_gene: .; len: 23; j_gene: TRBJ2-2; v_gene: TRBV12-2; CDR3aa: CASRLVFSAAGPPHPINTGELFF; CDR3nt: TGTGCAAGTCGCTTAGTTTTTTCTGCGGCGGGCCCTCCTCATCCTATTAACACCGGGGAGCTGTTTTTT
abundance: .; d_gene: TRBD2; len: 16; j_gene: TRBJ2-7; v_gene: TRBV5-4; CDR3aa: CASSRRTGTSPFEQYF; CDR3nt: TGTGCCAGCAGCCGTAGGACCGGGACTAGCCCCTTCGAGCAGTACTTC
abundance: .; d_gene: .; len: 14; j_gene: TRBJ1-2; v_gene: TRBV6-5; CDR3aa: CASTIKQGHYGYTF; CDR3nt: TGTGCCAGCACCATCAAACAGGGCCACTATGGCTACACCTTC
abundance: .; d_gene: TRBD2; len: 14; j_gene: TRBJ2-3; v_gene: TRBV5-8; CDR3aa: CADGRGRGADTQYF; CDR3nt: TGTGCGGACGGTCGCGGGAGGGGTGCAGATACGCAGTATTTT
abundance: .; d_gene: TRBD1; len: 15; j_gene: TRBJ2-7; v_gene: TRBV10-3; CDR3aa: CAISQTGTGDYEQYF; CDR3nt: TGTGCCATCAGCCAAACCGGGACAGGGGACTACGAGCAGTACTTC
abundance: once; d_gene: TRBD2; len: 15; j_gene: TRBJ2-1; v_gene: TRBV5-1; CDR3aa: CASSFLAGTYNEQFF; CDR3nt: TGCGCCAGCAGCTTCCTAGCGGGGACTTACAATGAGCAGTTCTTC
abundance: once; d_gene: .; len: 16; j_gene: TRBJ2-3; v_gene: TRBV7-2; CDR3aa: CASSLVGSRNTDTQYF; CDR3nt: TGTGCCAGCAGCTTAGTTGGTAGCCGAAACACAGATACGCAGTATTTT
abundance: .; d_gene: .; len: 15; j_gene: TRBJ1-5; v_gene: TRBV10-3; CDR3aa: CAISDEGAANQPQHF; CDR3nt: TGTGCCATCAGTGATGAGGGCGCGGCGAATCAGCCCCAGCATTTT
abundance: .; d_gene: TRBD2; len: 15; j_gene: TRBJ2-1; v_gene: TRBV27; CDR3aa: CASSLGTTMTGEQFF; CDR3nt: TGTGCCAGCAGTTTAGGGACTACCATGACGGGTGAGCAGTTCTTC
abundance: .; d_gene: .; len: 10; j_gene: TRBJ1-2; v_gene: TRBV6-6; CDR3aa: CAVISLGYTF; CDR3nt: TGTGCCGTCATTAGTCTAGGCTACACCTTC
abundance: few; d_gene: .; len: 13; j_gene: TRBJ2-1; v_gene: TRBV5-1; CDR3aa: CASSLEVGDEQFF; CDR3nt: TGCGCCAGCAGCTTGGAGGTTGGAGATGAGCAGTTCTTC
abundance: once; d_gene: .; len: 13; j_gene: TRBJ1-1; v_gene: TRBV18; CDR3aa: CASFDRQNTEAFF; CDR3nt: TGTGCCAGCTTCGACAGGCAGAACACTGAAGCTTTCTTT
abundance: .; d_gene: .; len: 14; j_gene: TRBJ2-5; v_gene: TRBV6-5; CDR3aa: CASSRQGNQETQYF; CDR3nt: TGTGCCAGCAGTCGTCAGGGGAACCAAGAGACCCAGTACTTC
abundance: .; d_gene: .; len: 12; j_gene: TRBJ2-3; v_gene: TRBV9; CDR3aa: CASSLSTDTQYF; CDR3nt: TGTGCCAGCAGTCTTAGCACAGATACGCAGTATTTT
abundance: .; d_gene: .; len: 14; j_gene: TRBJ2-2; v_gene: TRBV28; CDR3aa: CASSSRTGSGELFF; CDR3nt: TGTGCCAGCAGTTCCCGAACGGGGTCCGGGGAGCTGTTTTTT
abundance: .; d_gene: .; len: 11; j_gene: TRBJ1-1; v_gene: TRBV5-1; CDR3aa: CASSFPGEAFF; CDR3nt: TGCGCCAGCAGCTTCCCGGGGGAAGCTTTCTTT
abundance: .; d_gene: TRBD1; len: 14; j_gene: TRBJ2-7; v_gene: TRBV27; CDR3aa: CASSGVTGGNEQYF; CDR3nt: TGTGCCAGCAGTGGGGTGACAGGGGGCAACGAGCAGTACTTC
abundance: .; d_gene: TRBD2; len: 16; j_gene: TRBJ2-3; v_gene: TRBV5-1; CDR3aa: CASSRQGSGGIDTQYF; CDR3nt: TGCGCCAGCAGCCGCCAGGGGAGCGGGGGGATTGATACGCAGTATTTT
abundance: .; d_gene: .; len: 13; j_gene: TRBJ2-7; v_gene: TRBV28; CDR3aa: CASSLIFRDEQYF; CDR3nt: TGTGCCAGCAGTTTAATCTTCCGAGACGAGCAGTACTTC
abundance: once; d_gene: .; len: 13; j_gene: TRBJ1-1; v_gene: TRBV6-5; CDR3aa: CASCRGSDTEAFF; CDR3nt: TGTGCCAGCTGTAGGGGGTCCGACACTGAAGCTTTCTTT